These 8 T cell receptor beta chains were all obtained from the same sample, sequenced in a study of beta chain features in type 1 diabetes. Every bit of the isolated RNA underwent reverse transcription, so sequencing read expressed TCRB transcripts. Assay: immunoSEQ multiplex PCR; the TCRdb copy retains only in-frame clones and omits some. The repertoire holds more than 150,000 clones, with 11% as singletons. Sequenced: central memory CD4+ T cells from blood. All receptors derive from a man aged 18 to 35 in good health.

This clone came up a few times. The V gene is TRBV15, the J gene TRBJ1-5, with TRBD1 identical over 9 bases. Germline trimming cut 4 bases from V and 3 bases from J; bases unmatched to any gene: 7. The CDR3 contains 16 residues. CDR1 is LNHNV, CDR2 YYDKDF, per germline (reference sequence). CDR3 region: CATSTDRDRVNQPQHF. As DNA, the CDR3 is TGTGCCACCAGCACAGACCGGGACAGGGTCAATCAGCCCCAGCATTTT.

This clone was seen at least ten times. V usage is TRBV27 and J usage is TRBJ2-7; TRBD1 matches 8 bases. This CDR3 contains 14 residues. CDR1 and CDR2 (germline): MNHEY, SMNVEV (reference sequence). Trimming removed 5 bases from V and 3 bases from J; junction bases left unmatched: 6. The CDR3 DNA reads as TGTGCCAGCAGTATGGACAGGGTAGGCTACGAGCAGTACTTC. Its protein is CASSMDRVGYEQYF.

In this sample, this clone turned up a few times. J is TRBJ2-5 and V is TRBV7-6; D gene unclear. The CDR3 loop spans 14 amino acids. CDR1 SGHVS and CDR2 FNYEAQ come from the germline V gene. The V end lost 1 base, the J end lost 5 bases, and 11 bases lay between the germline ends. The CDR3 sequence is CASSLVSWSETQYF. The CDR3 DNA sequence: TGTGCCAGCAGCTTAGTAAGCTGGTCGGAGACCCAGTACTTC. The full variable domain, its missing parts supplied by reference TRBV7-6 and TRBJ2-5, is GAGVSQSPRYKVTKRGQDVALRCDPISGHVSLYWYRQALGQGPEFLTYFNYEAQQDKSGLPNDRFSAERPEGSISTLTIQRTEQRDSAMYRCASSLVSWSETQYFGPGTRLLVL.

This clone appeared a few times. A read error is possible here, since a much larger clone lies one base away. The rearrangement links TRBV10-3 to TRBJ2-3; D ambiguous. The length of the CDR3 is 12 residues. Germline V gene sequence: CDR1 ENHRY, CDR2 SYGVKD. V lost 2 bases and J lost 4, with 4 bases in between. The CDR3 protein is CAISEAPDTQYF. DNA for the CDR3: TGTGCCATCAGTGAGGCGCCAGATACGCAGTATTTT.

The chain uses TRBV21-1 and TRBJ2-7. TRBV21-1 is given as a pseudogene. CDR3 length: 10 amino acids. In DNA, the CDR3 is TGTGCCAGCAGCTCCTACGAGCAGTACTTC. It specifies CASSSYEQYF.

As DNA, the CDR3 is TGTGCCAGCAGCTTGGCCGGGGCGGAAGGGGCCAACGTCCTGACTTTC. Its translation: CASSLAGAEGANVLTF. This chain connects TRBV5-6 to TRBJ2-6; D is tentatively TRBD1 or TRBD2 (5 bases each). The germline V gene encodes CDR1 SGHDT and CDR2 YYEEEE. This CDR3 has 16 residues. The V end was cut by 0 bases, the J end by 4 bases, with 11 bases between.

In its sample, this clone was seen a few times. This rearrangement joins TRBV30 to TRBJ2-3; no clear D gene. V was trimmed by 2 bases and J by 6 bases, leaving 6 bases between them. Germline CDR1 is GTSNPN and CDR2 is SVGIG (reference sequence). The length of the CDR3 is 11 residues. CDR3 amino acids: CAWSSTDTQYF. The CDR3 coding sequence is TGTGCCTGGAGTTCCACCGATACGCAGTATTTT.

This clone has a handful of counts. The chain uses TRBV7-9 and TRBJ2-3, with D perhaps matching TRBD2 (5 bases). Trimming removed 5 bases from V and 2 bases from J, with 8 bases in between. The CDR3 extends over 13 amino acids. Germline V gene lookup returns CDR1 SEHNR and CDR2 FQNEAQ (reference sequence). The CDR3 nucleotides are TGTGCCAGCAGCAGACTAACCACAGATACGCAGTATTTT. Protein product: CASSRLTTDTQYF.